Shown below are 14 T cell receptor beta chains from a single sample sequenced in a study of blood T cell repertoires in COVID-19. Data came from immunoSEQ multiplex PCR; TCRdb stores just in-frame clones and leaves some out. The sample comprises approximately 72,000 clones, about 90% of which are singletons, and 1.3% to 1.5% rests with the top ten. Source material: peripheral blood. The receptor source for this set is a man aged 55 to 70 with acute or convalescent COVID-19.

CDR3 DNA: TGTGCCAGAGGGACTCCTACCCTCTATGGCTACACCTTC. This encodes CARGTPTLYGYTF. V usage is TRBV5-4 and J usage is TRBJ1-2; a weak D match, TRBD1 (5 bases). The germline V gene has CDR1 SGHNT and CDR2 YYREEE (reference sequence). This CDR3 has 13 amino acids. V gave up 8 bases and J gave up 4 bases, with 15 bases separating them.

The chain is built from TRBV2 and TRBJ2-2; 9 bases align to TRBD1. Germline CDR1 and CDR2: SNHLY and FYNNEI. The CDR3 consists of 15 residues. V shed 8 bases and J 6 bases; nucleotides not matched to a gene: 10. This chain's CDR3 is CASVLGTGKAGELFF. CDR3 nucleotide sequence: TGTGCCAGCGTCCTGGGGACAGGGAAGGCCGGGGAGCTGTTTTTT.

V usage is TRBV18 and J usage is TRBJ2-6; 10 nucleotides match TRBD1. The CDR3 is 19 residues long. The ends lost 3 bases at V and 0 bases at J; junction bases unmatched: 8. Per germline, CDR1 KGHSH and CDR2 LQKENI. The CDR3 spells CASSPPLWTGGSGANVLTF. Here the CDR3 DNA reads TGTGCCAGCTCACCGCCCCTCTGGACAGGGGGCTCTGGGGCCAACGTCCTGACTTTC.

This sequence joins TRBV7-9 and TRBJ2-7; the D gene is possibly TRBD1 (6 bases). CDR1 and CDR2 from the germline V gene are SEHNR and FQNEAQ (reference sequence). The CDR3 consists of 16 residues. Trimming pared 7 bases from V and 1 base from J, leaving 20 bases between. The CDR3 DNA is TGTGCCAGCAACGACGGCGTGGAACAGGGTTCCTACGAGCAGTACTTC. It specifies CASNDGVEQGSYEQYF.

The chain is built from TRBV11-3 and TRBJ1-2; 11 nucleotides line up with TRBD1. The CDR3 has 13 residues. Germline loops: CDR1 SGHNT, CDR2 YENEEA. With 4 bases clipped from V and 7 bases from J, the junction kept 2 bases outside the gene matches. This chain's CDR3 is CASSSGQGGGYTF. CDR3 sequence (DNA): TGTGCCAGCAGCTCGGGACAGGGGGGTGGCTACACCTTC.

The chain links TRBV2 to TRBJ2-3, with 7 bases that match TRBD1. There are 14 residues in the CDR3. V was clipped by 7 bases and J by 5 bases; unmatched bases: 9. Germline V gene sequence: CDR1 SNHLY, CDR2 FYNNEI. The CDR3, as DNA: TGTGCCAGCATGTTCGGGACAGTCGAAGATACGCAGTATTTT. Translation: CASMFGTVEDTQYF.

The chain employs TRBV2 and TRBJ1-1; TRBD1 matches 9 bases. This CDR3 is 15 amino acids long. Germline V gene sequence: CDR1 SNHLY, CDR2 FYNNEI. V lost 9 bases, J lost 5 bases, and 13 bases stayed unmatched. The CDR3 here is CARGQGPVASTEAFF. Here the CDR3 DNA reads TGTGCCAGGGGACAGGGCCCCGTTGCATCGACTGAAGCTTTCTTT.

This chain joins TRBV14 and TRBJ1-1, with a tentative D call TRBD1 (5 bases). With 1 base removed from V and 1 base from J, the gap between germline ends came to 13 bases. The CDR3 has 16 amino acids. CDR1 and CDR2 from the germline V gene are SGHDN and FVKESK. The DNA for the CDR3 is TGTGCCAGCAGCCAAGGCGGAGTCGGGGGGAACACTGAAGCTTTCTTT. Its protein product is CASSQGGVGGNTEAFF.

The chain employs TRBV28 and TRBJ1-3, with TRBD1 matching over 8 bases. Germline assignment: CDR1 MDHEN and CDR2 SYDVKM. Losses at the gene ends were 5 bases for V and 4 bases for J; bases not matched to a gene: 7. This CDR3 is 15 amino acids long. CDR3 DNA sequence: TGTGCCAGCAGTGCCGACAGGGGCGAAGGAAACACCATATATTTT. The encoded protein is CASSADRGEGNTIYF. The complete variable domain, with remaining parts taken from reference TRBV28 and TRBJ1-3, reads DVKVTQSSRYLVKRTGEKVFLECVQDMDHENMFWYRQDPGLGLRLIYFSYDVKMKEKGDIPEGYSVSREKKERFSLILESASTNQTSMYLCASSADRGEGNTIYFGEGSWLTVV.

The V gene is TRBV5-6, the J gene TRBJ1-5; 7 positions agree with TRBD1. Per germline, CDR1 SGHDT and CDR2 YYEEEE. The J segment lost 3 bases and the V segment lost 4 bases, leaving 4 bases of the junction unmatched. This CDR3 is 14 amino acids long. CDR3 nucleotide sequence: TGTGCCAGCAGCCCGACAGGGCCCAATCAGCCCCAGCATTTT. This gives the protein CASSPTGPNQPQHF.

This chain joins TRBV29-1 and TRBJ2-3; 11 positions agree with TRBD1. Trimming took 6 bases from V and 0 from J; bases not matched to a gene: 17. CDR3 length equals 19 residues. Germline assignment: CDR1 SQVTM and CDR2 ANQGSEA. In DNA, the CDR3 is TGCAGCGTCCACGCTGGACAGGGGGCGTTTTCTTTCAGCACAGATACGCAGTATTTT. It specifies CSVHAGQGAFSFSTDTQYF.

V usage is TRBV12-3 or TRBV12-4 and J usage is TRBJ1-1; no definite D call. V shed 1 base and J shed 0 bases, with 3 bases lying between them. CDR3 size: 13 residues. CDR3 nucleotides: TGTGCCAGCAGTTTAGTAATGAACACTGAAGCTTTCTTT. Translating it yields CASSLVMNTEAFF.

The rearrangement links TRBV7-2 to TRBJ1-3, with D unclear. The CDR3 length is 16 residues. Germline loops: CDR1 SGHTA, CDR2 FQGNSA. V lost 0 bases and J lost 0, with 9 bases in between. This chain's CDR3 is CASSLAVASSGNTIYF. The CDR3 nucleotides read TGTGCCAGCAGCTTAGCGGTAGCCAGCTCTGGAAACACCATATATTTT.

The gene calls are TRBV3-1 (or the pseudogene TRBV3-2) and TRBJ1-1, with D tentatively TRBD1 (6 bases). This CDR3 has 12 residues. Deletions cut 3 bases from V and 11 bases from J, with 13 bases between. Germline-derived CDR1 and CDR2 are LGHDT and YNNKEL (reference sequence). DNA for the CDR3: TGTGCCAGCAGCCAGCCCAGGGGATGGGCTTTCTTT. This codes for CASSQPRGWAFF.